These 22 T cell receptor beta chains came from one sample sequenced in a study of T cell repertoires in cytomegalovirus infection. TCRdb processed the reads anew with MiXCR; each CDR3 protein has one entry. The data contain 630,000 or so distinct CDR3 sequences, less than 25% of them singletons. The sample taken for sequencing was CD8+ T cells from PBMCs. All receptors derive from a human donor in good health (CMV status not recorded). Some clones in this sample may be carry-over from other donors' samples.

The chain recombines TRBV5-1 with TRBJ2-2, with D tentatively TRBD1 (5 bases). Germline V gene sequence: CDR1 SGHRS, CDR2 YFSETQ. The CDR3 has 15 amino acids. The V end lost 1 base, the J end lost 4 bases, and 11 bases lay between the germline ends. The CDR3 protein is CASSLNRPSTGELFF. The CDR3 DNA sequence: TGCGCCAGCAGCTTGAACAGGCCGTCCACCGGGGAGCTGTTTTTT.

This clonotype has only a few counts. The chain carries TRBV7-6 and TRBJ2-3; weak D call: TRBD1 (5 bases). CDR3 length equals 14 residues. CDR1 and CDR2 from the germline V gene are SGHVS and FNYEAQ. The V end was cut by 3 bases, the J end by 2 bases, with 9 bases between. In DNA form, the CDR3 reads TGTGCCAGCAGCTTTCAACAGGACACAGATACGCAGTATTTT. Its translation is CASSFQQDTDTQYF.

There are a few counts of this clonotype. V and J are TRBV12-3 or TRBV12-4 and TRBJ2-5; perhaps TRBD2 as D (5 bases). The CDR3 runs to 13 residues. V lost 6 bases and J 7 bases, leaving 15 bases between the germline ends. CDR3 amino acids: CASSSKKEGTQYF. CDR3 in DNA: TGTGCCAGCAGCAGCAAAAAAGAGGGGACCCAGTACTTC.

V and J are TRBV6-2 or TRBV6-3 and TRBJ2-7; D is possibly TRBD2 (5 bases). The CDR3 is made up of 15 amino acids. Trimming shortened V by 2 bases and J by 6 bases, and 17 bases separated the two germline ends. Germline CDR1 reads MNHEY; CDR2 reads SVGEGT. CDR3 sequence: CASSYARGNLAEQYV. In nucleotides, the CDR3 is TGTGCCAGCAGTTACGCCCGAGGGAATTTGGCCGAGCAGTACGTC.

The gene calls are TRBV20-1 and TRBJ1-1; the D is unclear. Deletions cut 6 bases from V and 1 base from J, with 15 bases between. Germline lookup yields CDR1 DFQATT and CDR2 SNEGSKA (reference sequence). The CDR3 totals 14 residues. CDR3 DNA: TGCAGTGCCCCCCCCCTGGCAGCGAACACTGAAGCTTTCTTT. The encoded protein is CSAPPLAANTEAFF.

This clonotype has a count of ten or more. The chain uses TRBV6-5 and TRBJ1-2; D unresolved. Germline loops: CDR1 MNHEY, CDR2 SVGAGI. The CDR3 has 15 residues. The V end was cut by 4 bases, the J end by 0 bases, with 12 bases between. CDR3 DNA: TGTGCCAGCAGTTCTCGGACGGAGACTAACTATGGCTACACCTTC. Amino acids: CASSSRTETNYGYTF.

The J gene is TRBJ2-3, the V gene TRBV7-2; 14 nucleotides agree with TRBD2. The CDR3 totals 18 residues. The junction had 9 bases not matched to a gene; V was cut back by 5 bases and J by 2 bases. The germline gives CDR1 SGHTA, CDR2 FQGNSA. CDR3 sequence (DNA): TGTGCCAGCAGCACCCTAGGGGGACTAGCGGGGGACACAGATACGCAGTATTTT. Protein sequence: CASSTLGGLAGDTDTQYF.

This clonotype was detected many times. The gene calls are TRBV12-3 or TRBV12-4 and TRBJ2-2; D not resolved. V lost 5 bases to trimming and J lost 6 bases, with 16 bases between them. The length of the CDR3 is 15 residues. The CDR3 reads CASSAPGSPPGELFF. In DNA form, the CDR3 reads TGTGCCAGCAGTGCCCCCGGGTCTCCACCCGGGGAGCTGTTTTTT.

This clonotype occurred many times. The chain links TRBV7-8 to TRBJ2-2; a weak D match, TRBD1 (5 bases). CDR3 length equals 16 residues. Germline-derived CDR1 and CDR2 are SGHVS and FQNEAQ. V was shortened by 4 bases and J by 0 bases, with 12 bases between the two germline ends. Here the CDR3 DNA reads TGTGCCAGCAGCTATCTTGGGGCAGCGAACACCGGGGAGCTGTTTTTT. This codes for CASSYLGAANTGELFF.

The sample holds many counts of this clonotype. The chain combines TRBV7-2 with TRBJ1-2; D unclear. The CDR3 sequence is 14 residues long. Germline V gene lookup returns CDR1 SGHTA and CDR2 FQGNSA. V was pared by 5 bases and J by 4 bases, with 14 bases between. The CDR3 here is CASSLSRSFYGYTF. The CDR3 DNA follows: TGTGCCAGCAGCCTGAGCAGATCCTTCTATGGCTACACCTTC.

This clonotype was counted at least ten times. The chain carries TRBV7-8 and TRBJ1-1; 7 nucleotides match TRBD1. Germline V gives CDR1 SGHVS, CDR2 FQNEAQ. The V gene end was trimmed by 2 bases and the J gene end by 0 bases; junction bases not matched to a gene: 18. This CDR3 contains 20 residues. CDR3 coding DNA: TGTGCCAGCAGCTTAACAATGACAGGGCCCCAGCCGCTCATGAACACTGAAGCTTTCTTT. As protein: CASSLTMTGPQPLMNTEAFF.

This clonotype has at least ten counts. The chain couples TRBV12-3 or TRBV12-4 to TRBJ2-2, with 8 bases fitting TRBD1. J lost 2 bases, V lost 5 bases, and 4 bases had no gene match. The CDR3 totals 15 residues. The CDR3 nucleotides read TGTGCCAGCAGTCCGACAGGGGTCAACACCGGGGAGCTGTTTTTT. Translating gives CASSPTGVNTGELFF.

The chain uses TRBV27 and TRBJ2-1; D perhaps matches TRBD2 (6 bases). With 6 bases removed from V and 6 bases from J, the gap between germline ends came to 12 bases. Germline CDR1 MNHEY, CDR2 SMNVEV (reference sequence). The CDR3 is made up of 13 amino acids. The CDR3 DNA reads TGTGCCAGCAGCGGAGGGGTGCTCAATGAGCAGTTCTTC. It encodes CASSGGVLNEQFF.

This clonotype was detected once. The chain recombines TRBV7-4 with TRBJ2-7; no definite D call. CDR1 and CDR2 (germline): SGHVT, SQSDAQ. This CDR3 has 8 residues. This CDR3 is CASSHRRV. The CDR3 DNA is TGTGCCAGCAGTCATAGACGCGTC.

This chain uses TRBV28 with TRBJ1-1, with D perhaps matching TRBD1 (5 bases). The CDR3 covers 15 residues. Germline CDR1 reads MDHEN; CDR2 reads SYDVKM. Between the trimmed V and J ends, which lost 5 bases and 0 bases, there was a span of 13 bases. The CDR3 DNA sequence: TGTGCCAGCAGTACGCCGGGGCTATTGAACACTGAAGCTTTCTTT. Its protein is CASSTPGLLNTEAFF. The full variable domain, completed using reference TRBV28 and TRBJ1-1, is DVKVTQSSRYLVKRTGEKVFLECVQDMDHENMFWYRQDPGLGLRLIYFSYDVKMKEKGDIPEGYSVSREKKERFSLILESASTNQTSMYLCASSTPGLLNTEAFFGQGTRLTVV.

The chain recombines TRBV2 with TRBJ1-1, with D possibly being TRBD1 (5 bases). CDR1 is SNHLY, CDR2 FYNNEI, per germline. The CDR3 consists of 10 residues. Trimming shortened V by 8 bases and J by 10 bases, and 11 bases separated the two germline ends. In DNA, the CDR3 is TGTGCCAGCTGGGCGGGGGGAGCTTTCTTT. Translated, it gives CASWAGGAFF.

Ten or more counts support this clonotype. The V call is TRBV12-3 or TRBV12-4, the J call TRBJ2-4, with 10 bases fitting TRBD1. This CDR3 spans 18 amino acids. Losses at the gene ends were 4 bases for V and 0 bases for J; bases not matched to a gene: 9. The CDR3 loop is CASSSAYRDRGAKNIQYF. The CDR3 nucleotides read TGTGCCAGCAGTTCAGCATACCGGGACAGGGGAGCCAAAAACATTCAGTACTTC.

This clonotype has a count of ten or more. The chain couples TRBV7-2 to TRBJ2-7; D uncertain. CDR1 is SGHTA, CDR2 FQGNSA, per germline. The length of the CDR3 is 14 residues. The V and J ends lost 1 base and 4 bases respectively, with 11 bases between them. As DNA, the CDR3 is TGTGCCAGCAGCTTAGGGCACGAAACGTACGAGCAGTACGTC. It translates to CASSLGHETYEQYV.

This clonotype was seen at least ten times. The CDR3 sequence is CASSTGTRASHGYTF. The CDR3, as DNA: TGTGCCAGCAGTACTGGGACGAGGGCGAGTCATGGCTACACCTTC. The chain has TRBV28 and TRBJ1-2; D perhaps matches TRBD1 (5 bases). V dropped 5 bases and J dropped 6 bases, with 19 bases sitting between them. CDR1 and CDR2 from the germline V gene are MDHEN and SYDVKM. This CDR3 has 15 residues.

CDR3 DNA: TGCAGCGTTGATGGAGGGGGCGGGGAGCTGTTTTTT. Translation gives CSVDGGGGELFF. The chain links TRBV29-1 to TRBJ2-2, with D perhaps TRBD1 or TRBD2 (6 bases each). CDR1 and CDR2 (germline): SQVTM, ANQGSEA. The CDR3 runs 12 residues. With 3 bases removed from V and 7 bases from J, the gap between germline ends came to 9 bases.

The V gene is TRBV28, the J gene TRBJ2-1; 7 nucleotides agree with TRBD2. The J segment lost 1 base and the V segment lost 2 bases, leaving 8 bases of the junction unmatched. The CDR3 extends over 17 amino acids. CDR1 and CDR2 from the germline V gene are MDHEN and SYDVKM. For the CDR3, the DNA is TGTGCCAGCAGTTTACGATGGCGGGGGACTTCCTACAATGAGCAGTTCTTC. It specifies CASSLRWRGTSYNEQFF.

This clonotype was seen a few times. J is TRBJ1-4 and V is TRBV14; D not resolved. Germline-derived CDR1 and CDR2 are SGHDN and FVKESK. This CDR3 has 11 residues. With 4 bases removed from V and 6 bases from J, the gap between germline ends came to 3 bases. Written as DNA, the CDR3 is TGTGCCAGCAGCCGGGATGAAAAACTGTTTTTT. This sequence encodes CASSRDEKLFF.